This passage covers 16 T cell receptor beta chains from one sample sequenced in a study of T-cell reconstitution after alpha-beta-depleted transplantation in children. Unique molecular identifiers were incorporated into the prepared TCRbeta library. MiXCR was run by TCRdb on the PCR reads, yielding one entry per CDR3 protein. The table records fewer than 550,000 distinct CDR3 sequences, approximately 10% of them present only once. Sequencing was performed on PBMCs from the stem cell graft donor, taken from the stem cell graft. The receptors here all came from a human donor who donated a stem cell graft to a child with acute myeloid leukemia.

This clonotype was found a few times. V usage is TRBV12-3 or TRBV12-4 and J usage is TRBJ1-5, with D perhaps matching TRBD1 (5 bases). The length of the CDR3 is 14 residues. V lost 7 bases to trimming and J lost 6 bases, with 16 bases between them. CDR3 loop: CASTWDGSGQPQHF. As DNA, the CDR3 is TGTGCCAGCACTTGGGACGGATCGGGTCAGCCCCAGCATTTT.

The chain joins TRBV10-3 to TRBJ1-6, with 9 bases lining up with TRBD1. V trimming: 4 bases; J trimming: 5 bases; junction bases outside the gene matches: 12. Germline-derived CDR1 and CDR2 are ENHRY and SYGVKD. The CDR3 is 18 residues long. This CDR3 reads CAISGGQGALSNNSPLHF. CDR3 DNA sequence: TGTGCCATCAGTGGGGGACAGGGCGCCCTTTCTAATAATTCACCCCTCCACTTT.

The genes are TRBV6-1 and TRBJ2-2; 7 positions match TRBD1. V lost 7 bases and J lost 3; bases outside the gene matches: 8. Germline V gives CDR1 MNHNS, CDR2 SASEGT. The CDR3 extends over 15 amino acids. The DNA of the CDR3 is TGTGCCAGCATACCGACAGGGTTGGACACCGGGGAGCTGTTTTTT. Translating it yields CASIPTGLDTGELFF.

This clonotype was observed a handful of times. The chain carries TRBV19 and TRBJ2-1, with 9 positions matching TRBD2. The V gene's germline CDR1 is LNHDA and CDR2 SQIVND (reference sequence). Trimming took 5 bases from V and 9 from J; bases not matched to a gene: 8. The CDR3 covers 14 residues. CDR3 nucleotide sequence: TGTGCCAGTAGTGGGCTAGCGGGGATAGGTGAGCAGTTCTTC. This translates into CASSGLAGIGEQFF.

The V gene is TRBV2, the J gene TRBJ1-2; possible D gene TRBD1, 6 bases. Germline V gene lookup returns CDR1 SNHLY and CDR2 FYNNEI. CDR3 length equals 14 residues. V was cut by 3 bases and J by 7 bases, with 15 bases left in between. In DNA form, the CDR3 reads TGTGCCAGCAGTGATAGGGCTCAGGGGTCTGGCTACACCTTC. Amino acids: CASSDRAQGSGYTF.

This clonotype was detected only a few times. The chain carries TRBV20-1 and TRBJ2-1; the D is unclear. Deletions cut 2 bases from V and 6 bases from J, with 5 bases between. Germline CDR1 and CDR2: DFQATT and SNEGSKA (reference sequence). This CDR3 has 11 amino acids. The CDR3 reads CSARNPNEQFF. The DNA of the CDR3 is TGCAGTGCTAGAAATCCCAATGAGCAGTTCTTC.

The chain combines TRBV20-1 with TRBJ1-1, with D uncertain. Per the germline V gene, CDR1 is DFQATT and CDR2 is SNEGSKA (reference sequence). CDR3 length: 13 residues. V was pared by 6 bases and J by 1 base, with 12 bases between. The CDR3 nucleotides are TGCAGTGCCCGACCGCGGGCGAACACTGAAGCTTTCTTT. It translates to CSARPRANTEAFF.

The CDR3 sequence is CSASDNTDTQYF. CDR3 coding DNA: TGCAGTGCTTCCGACAACACAGATACGCAGTATTTT. The chain combines TRBV20-1 with TRBJ2-3, with D uncertain. This CDR3 has 12 amino acids. Trimming left V 5 bases short and J 2 bases short, with 8 bases between. Germline loops: CDR1 DFQATT, CDR2 SNEGSKA (reference sequence).

This chain connects TRBV29-1 to TRBJ2-7; 9 bases match TRBD1. This CDR3 comprises 13 residues. Germline values: CDR1 SQVTM, CDR2 ANQGSEA. V lost 6 bases and J lost 5; bases outside the gene matches: 8. CDR3 DNA sequence: TGCAGCGTCCCGGGACAGGGTTCCCACGAGCAGTACTTC. Residues: CSVPGQGSHEQYF.

This clonotype was seen ten or more times. This chain links TRBV20-1 with TRBJ1-2; 8 bases fit TRBD1. The CDR3 sequence is 11 residues long. The germline CDR1 and CDR2 sequences are DFQATT and SNEGSKA (reference sequence). V lost 6 bases, J lost 6 bases, and 3 bases stayed unmatched. This CDR3 is CSARQGNGYTF. The DNA for the CDR3 is TGCAGTGCAAGACAGGGGAATGGCTACACCTTC.

This clonotype was counted between two and nine times. J is TRBJ1-5 and V is TRBV12-3 or TRBV12-4; the D gene is possibly TRBD1 (5 bases). The CDR3 sequence is 14 residues long. V was cut by 7 bases and J by 0 bases, with 10 bases left in between. CDR3 loop: CASTGGSSNQPQHF. For the CDR3, the DNA is TGTGCCAGCACTGGGGGTAGTAGCAATCAGCCCCAGCATTTT.

V is TRBV18 and J is TRBJ1-1; no clear D. Germline lookup yields CDR1 KGHSH and CDR2 LQKENI. V dropped 5 bases and J dropped 1 base, with 11 bases sitting between them. The CDR3 is 14 amino acids. The CDR3 protein is CASSSKAGNTEAFF. CDR3 nucleotide sequence: TGTGCCAGCTCATCCAAGGCGGGGAACACTGAAGCTTTCTTT.

There are many counts of this clonotype. The chain recombines TRBV5-4 with TRBJ2-2; tentatively, D is TRBD1 or TRBD2 (5 bases each). V lost 0 bases to trimming and J lost 4 bases, with 7 bases between them. Germline CDR1 is SGHNT and CDR2 is YYREEE (reference sequence). This CDR3 is 14 amino acids long. The CDR3 protein is CASSLAGTTGELFF. DNA of the CDR3: TGTGCCAGCAGCTTGGCCGGGACCACCGGGGAGCTGTTTTTT.

V usage is TRBV5-1 and J usage is TRBJ2-7; D is possibly TRBD1 (6 bases). V shed 4 bases and J shed 6 bases, with 23 bases lying between them. The germline gives CDR1 SGHRS, CDR2 YFSETQ. The CDR3 totals 16 residues. The CDR3, as DNA: TGCGCCAGCAGCAAGAACCCAGGGGCCACGGAACGCGAGCAGTACTTC. Translated: CASSKNPGATEREQYF.

The DNA for the CDR3 is TGTGCCAGCAGTACCGGGACAGGGGTTGAAAAACTGTTTTTT. Translated: CASSTGTGVEKLFF. The J gene is TRBJ1-4, the V gene TRBV6-1; 10 bases map to TRBD1. J was trimmed by 7 bases and V by 5 bases; bases with no gene match: 4. CDR1 is MNHNS, CDR2 SASEGT, per germline. The CDR3 is made up of 14 amino acids.

The chain couples TRBV28 to TRBJ2-1; D possibly corresponds to TRBD1 (5 bases). The CDR3 is 14 amino acids. V shed 2 bases and J shed 9 bases, with 14 bases lying between them. CDR1 is MDHEN, CDR2 SYDVKM, per germline. The CDR3 bases are TGTGCCAGCAGTTTAAATCAGGGTATGCGTGAGCAGTTCTTC. Residues: CASSLNQGMREQFF.